One sample yielded the 25 T cell receptor beta chains listed below, sequenced in a study of blood T cell repertoires in COVID-19. The data were produced by immunoSEQ multiplex PCR, yet TCRdb's version contains in-frame clones alone and is incomplete. This sample has approximately 360,000 clones; nearly 90% occur once, and the top ten carry roughly 6.8%. The sequenced material came from peripheral blood. These TCRs come from a young man with active or convalescent COVID-19.

The rearrangement joins TRBV7-6 to TRBJ1-1, with D maybe TRBD1 (5 bases). This CDR3 contains 16 residues. Trimming pared 0 bases from V and 4 bases from J, leaving 15 bases between. In germline, CDR1 is SGHVS, CDR2 FNYEAQ. The CDR3 coding sequence is TGTGCCAGCAGCTTAGCGCCCTGGGGGAGGAGCACTGAAGCTTTCTTT. It yields the protein CASSLAPWGRSTEAFF.

This chain links TRBV9 with TRBJ1-5, with 7 positions matching TRBD1. Trimming cost V 0 bases and J 6 bases; bases outside gene matches: 3. The CDR3 runs 14 residues. The germline gives CDR1 SGDLS, CDR2 YYNGEE. The CDR3 nucleotides read TGTGCCAGCAGCGTAGGAGGGGGCGCTCAGCCCCAGCATTTT. Translated, it gives CASSVGGGAQPQHF.

CDR3 in amino acids: CAISQGNGDQYF. The CDR3 region has the DNA TGTGCCATCTCACAGGGTAATGGTGACCAGTACTTC. The chain carries TRBV2 and TRBJ2-5; D might be TRBD1 (6 bases). The CDR3 is 12 amino acids. V lost 10 bases, J lost 10 bases, and 19 bases lay in between. Germline loops: CDR1 SNHLY, CDR2 FYNNEI. Drawing the rest from reference TRBV2 and TRBJ2-5, the complete variable domain is EPEVTQTPSHQVTQMGQEVILRCVPISNHLYFYWYRQILGQKVEFLVSFYNNEISEKSEIFDDQFSVERPDGSNFTLKIRSTKLEDSAMYFCAISQGNGDQYFGPGTRLLVL.

Points on this clone: One end of the junction varies from germline; a read error may be responsible. V usage is TRBV9 and J usage is TRBJ2-6; the D gene is possibly TRBD1 (6 bases). The CDR3 totals 17 residues. Germline CDR1 reads SGDLS; CDR2 reads YYNGEE. CDR3 residues: CASSVDSFLSGANVLTF. For the CDR3, the DNA is TGTGCCAGCAGCGTGGACAGTTTCCTCTCTGGGGCCAACGTGCTGACTTTC.

This chain joins TRBV19 and TRBJ1-5, with D tentatively TRBD1 (5 bases). CDR1 and CDR2 (germline): LNHDA, SQIVND (reference sequence). Trimming shortened V by 4 bases and J by 5 bases, and 12 bases separated the two germline ends. This CDR3 spans 14 amino acids. In DNA form, the CDR3 reads TGTGCCAGTAGTACCAGGGTATCGGATCAGCCCCAGCATTTT. It specifies CASSTRVSDQPQHF.

This chain links TRBV7-3 with TRBJ1-6, with 8 bases lining up with TRBD1. Per the germline V gene, CDR1 is SGHTA and CDR2 is FQGTGA. The J segment lost 9 bases and the V segment lost 5 bases, leaving 9 bases of the junction unmatched. The CDR3 is 15 amino acids. For the CDR3, the DNA is TGTGCCAGCAGCGAGACAGGGGAATTAGTTTCACCCCTCCACTTT. Translating gives CASSETGELVSPLHF.

The chain joins TRBV11-1 to TRBJ1-2; D is perhaps TRBD1 (6 bases). CDR3 length: 16 amino acids. V lost 5 bases and J lost 2, with 18 bases in between. Germline CDR1 reads SGHAT; CDR2 reads FQDESV (reference sequence). The CDR3 region is CASSPLTSGENYGYTF. The CDR3 DNA is TGTGCCAGCAGCCCCCTTACGTCAGGGGAGAACTATGGCTACACCTTC.

The chain links TRBV6-6 to TRBJ1-1, with no clear D. Between the trimmed V and J ends, which lost 8 bases and 4 bases, there was a span of 2 bases. The CDR3 sequence is 9 residues long. Germline V lookup: CDR1 MNHNY, CDR2 SVGAGI (reference sequence). CDR3 nucleotides: TGTGCCAGCCGCACTGAAGCTTTCTTT. It specifies CASRTEAFF.

The chain is built from TRBV9 and TRBJ2-7, with 8 bases lining up with TRBD1. V gave up 0 bases and J gave up 5 bases; unmatched junction bases: 7. The CDR3 covers 15 residues. Germline CDR1 is SGDLS and CDR2 is YYNGEE. The CDR3 coding sequence is TGTGCCAGCAGCGTAGGGACAGGGCCCCTAGACGAGCAGTACTTC. Encoded protein: CASSVGTGPLDEQYF.

The V gene is TRBV5-8, the J gene TRBJ1-2, with no clear D. The CDR3 length is 14 residues. CDR1 SGHTS and CDR2 YDEGEE come from the germline V gene. V shed 4 bases and J shed 4 bases, with 14 bases lying between them. CDR3 DNA sequence: TGTGCCAGCAGCGCAGGCTCCGGTGCCTATGGCTACACCTTC. Translation: CASSAGSGAYGYTF.

In nucleotides, the CDR3 is TGTGCCAGCAGTTCGCCGGGAAGCGGGAGAGCCTACAATGAGCAGTTCTTC. It specifies CASSSPGSGRAYNEQFF. The genes are TRBV28 and TRBJ2-1, with 8 bases aligning to TRBD2. There are 17 residues in the CDR3. Germline V gene sequence: CDR1 MDHEN, CDR2 SYDVKM. The J segment lost 2 bases and the V segment lost 4 bases, leaving 10 bases of the junction unmatched.

The V and J genes are TRBV7-2 and TRBJ1-5, with D hard to call. CDR3 length equals 13 residues. Trimming left V 4 bases short and J 4 bases short, with 8 bases between. The germline CDR1 and CDR2 sequences are SGHTA and FQGNSA. The CDR3 coding sequence is TGTGCCAGCAGCTCCGCTCAGAATCAGCCCCAGCATTTT. The encoded protein is CASSSAQNQPQHF.

The CDR3 loop reads CASCGGTDTQYF. In DNA, the CDR3 is TGTGCTAGCTGTGGAGGGACAGATACGCAGTATTTT. V gene TRBV12-5 combines with J gene TRBJ2-3; TRBD2 might be the D (6 bases). The CDR3 consists of 12 residues. Germline V CDR1 and CDR2: LGHNT, FRNRAP. The V gene lost 9 bases and the J gene lost 3 bases, with 10 bases spanning the gap.

This rearrangement joins TRBV7-2 to TRBJ2-3; D unclear. CDR1 and CDR2 from the germline V gene are SGHTA and FQGNSA. The CDR3 spans 15 residues. V was shortened by 5 bases and J by 3 bases, with 15 bases between the two germline ends. The CDR3 nucleotides read TGTGCCAGCAGCACTACCTCCGGGTTGACAGATACGCAGTATTTT. Translation: CASSTTSGLTDTQYF.

In its sample, this clone was seen once. V is TRBV11-2 and J is TRBJ1-5; D possibly corresponds to TRBD1 (5 bases). The CDR3 consists of 15 residues. Germline values: CDR1 SGHAT, CDR2 FQNNGV. Between the trimmed V and J ends, which lost 0 bases and 0 bases, there was a span of 6 bases. CDR3 amino acids: CASSLETGSNQPQHF. The CDR3 region has the DNA TGTGCCAGCAGCTTAGAAACAGGTAGCAATCAGCCCCAGCATTTT. Full variable domain (rest looked up from reference TRBV11-2 and TRBJ1-5): EAGVAQSPRYKIIEKRQSVAFWCNPISGHATLYWYQQILGQGPKLLIQFQNNGVVDDSQLPKDRFSAERLKGVDSTLKIQPAKLEDSAVYLCASSLETGSNQPQHFGDGTRLSIL.

This chain uses TRBV27 with TRBJ2-7; unclear D gene. The germline V gene encodes CDR1 MNHEY and CDR2 SMNVEV (reference sequence). The CDR3 consists of 16 residues. Trimming shortened V by 5 bases and J by 2 bases, and 19 bases separated the two germline ends. The CDR3 sequence: CASSPLGHTKTYEQYF. Written as DNA, the CDR3 is TGTGCCAGCAGTCCCCTTGGGCACACAAAAACCTACGAGCAGTACTTC.

This sequence joins TRBV13 and TRBJ2-7; 9 nucleotides line up with TRBD2. This CDR3 has 14 amino acids. With 3 bases clipped from V and 2 bases from J, the junction kept 2 bases outside the gene matches. The germline V gene has CDR1 PRHDT and CDR2 FYEKMQ (reference sequence). Here the CDR3 reads CASSFAGGPYEQYF. The DNA for the CDR3 is TGTGCCAGCAGCTTTGCGGGAGGGCCCTACGAGCAGTACTTC. The full variable domain, completed using reference TRBV13 and TRBJ2-7, is AAGVIQSPRHLIKEKRETATLKCYPIPRHDTVYWYQQGPGQDPQFLISFYEKMQSDKGSIPDRFSAQQFSDYHSELNMSSLELGDSALYFCASSFAGGPYEQYFGPGTRLTVT.

The chain uses TRBV19 and TRBJ2-7; the match to TRBD1 covers 8 bases. The germline gives CDR1 LNHDA, CDR2 SQIVND (reference sequence). The CDR3 covers 16 residues. The V gene end was trimmed by 9 bases and the J gene end by 5 bases; junction bases not matched to a gene: 18. The CDR3 loop is CASKKTGDSTLDEQYF. In DNA, the CDR3 is TGTGCCAGCAAAAAGACAGGGGATAGTACTCTGGACGAGCAGTACTTC.

The chain couples TRBV5-5 to TRBJ2-7; 8 bases align to TRBD1. The germline gives CDR1 SGHKS, CDR2 YYEKEE (reference sequence). The length of the CDR3 is 16 residues. V lost 3 bases, J lost 4 bases, and 12 bases stayed unmatched. This CDR3 reads CASSSTPGTGSYEQYF. CDR3 sequence (DNA): TGTGCCAGCAGCTCTACCCCCGGGACAGGCTCATACGAGCAGTACTTC.

The chain has TRBV6-5 and TRBJ1-5; D is unclear. The length of the CDR3 is 12 residues. V was pared by 8 bases and J by 3 bases, with 8 bases between. CDR1 and CDR2 (germline): MNHEY, SVGAGI. CDR3 DNA: TGTGCCAGCGGTTTTATCAATCAGCCCCAGCATTTT. Protein: CASGFINQPQHF.

This chain links TRBV5-1 with TRBJ2-2, with 7 bases identical to TRBD2. The J segment lost 1 base and the V segment lost 3 bases, leaving 0 bases of the junction unmatched. The CDR3 is made up of 14 amino acids. Germline lookup yields CDR1 SGHRS and CDR2 YFSETQ. CDR3 loop: CASSWEGNTGELFF. The DNA for the CDR3 is TGCGCCAGCAGCTGGGAGGGGAACACCGGGGAGCTGTTTTTT.

This clone was picked up one time. The chain recombines TRBV19 with TRBJ1-5; 8 nucleotides agree with TRBD1. The V and J ends lost 11 bases and 6 bases, in that order; junction bases with no gene match: 6. The germline V gene has CDR1 LNHDA and CDR2 SQIVND (reference sequence). The CDR3 is 12 amino acids. CDR3 coding DNA: TGTGCCGGGGGCAGGGGGCTTCAGCCCCAGCATTTT. Translated: CAGGRGLQPQHF.

V usage is TRBV19 and J usage is TRBJ2-5, with a tentative D call TRBD2 (6 bases). The CDR3 has 15 residues. The germline V and J ends were trimmed by 2 bases and 5 bases, with 15 bases remaining between them. In germline, CDR1 is LNHDA, CDR2 SQIVND (reference sequence). In DNA form, the CDR3 reads TGTGCCAGTAGTATACCAAGCCACGGAGGGGAGACCCAGTACTTC. Its translation is CASSIPSHGGETQYF.

This clone was seen a few times. The chain employs TRBV5-1 and TRBJ2-1; 14 bases match TRBD2. CDR1 is SGHRS and CDR2 is YFSETQ in the germline V gene. J gave up 0 bases and V 4 bases, and 6 bases lay outside the gene matches. The CDR3 is made up of 18 amino acids. The CDR3: CASSEGLAGASSYNEQFF. The DNA for the CDR3 is TGCGCCAGCAGCGAGGGACTAGCGGGAGCCAGCTCCTACAATGAGCAGTTCTTC.

The chain is built from TRBV11-3 and TRBJ1-1; D perhaps matches TRBD1 (5 bases). Per the germline V gene, CDR1 is SGHNT and CDR2 is YENEEA. Trimming took off 5 bases at V and 4 bases at J, with 11 bases between the two ends. The CDR3 consists of 13 residues. The CDR3: CASSLRESTEAFF. The DNA for the CDR3 is TGTGCCAGCAGCCTCAGGGAATCCACTGAAGCTTTCTTT.